This TCR beta chain was profiled in a study of cytomegalovirus exposure and HLA in healthy donors. General study findings and limits: Specific recognition of CMV antigens was confirmed in vitro for a few chains (all CMV-associated). In a later analysis, parvovirus B19, influenza, CMV and Epstein-Barr virus appeared linked to several top co-occurrence clusters.

60 Vbeta and 13 Jbeta primers were used in PCR. Repertoires were generated with immunoSEQ multiplex PCR, while TCRdb's copy carries only in-frame clones and drops some. The sample records about 130,000 clones, around 80% being singletons. The V gene's germline CDR1 is KGHSH and CDR2 LQKENI. The junction had 6 bases not matched to a gene; V was cut back by 6 bases and J by 1 base. There are 15 residues in the CDR3. About this clone: The antigen is unknown.

The receptor comes from a boy between 2 and 10 years old in good health and CMV-seronegative. V gene TRBV18 combines with J gene TRBJ1-5; 7 bases are shared with TRBD1. The sequenced sample was PBMCs. The CDR3 nucleotides are TGTGCCAGCTCGCGCGACAGGGCCAGCAATCAGCCCCAGCATTTT. This codes for CASSRDRASNQPQHF.